This T cell receptor (beta chain) was recorded in a study of T-cell reconstitution after alpha-beta-depleted transplantation in children. Study conclusions and caveats: The main origin of T-cell counts and diversity one year after transplant was newly produced T cells. Day-60 TCRbeta diversity that was high in some patients was derived from surviving recipient T cells and thymic progenitors. Several hundred expanded graft clones reportedly supplied alpha-beta T cells about two months after transplant.

V was clipped by 4 bases and J by 7 bases, with 14 bases between them. CDR1 and CDR2 (germline): MNHEY, SVGAGI. This CDR3 region has 13 residues. Unique molecular identifiers were incorporated when the TCRbeta library was constructed. TCRdb ran MiXCR on the PCR reads and lists one entry per CDR3 protein. This sample yields over 450,000 distinct CDR3 sequences, of which roughly a tenth are seen a single time; 2% to 2.5% belongs to the top ten. This clonotype occurred many times. The antigen is unknown. The sequence came from a child younger than 10 with inherited bone marrow failure, due to receive a stem cell transplant. The source was PBMCs, collected before TCRalphabeta/CD19-depleted stem cell transplant. The V and J genes are TRBV6-5 and TRBJ2-7, with D maybe TRBD2 (6 bases). CDR3 bases: TGTGCCAGCAGTTGGGTCCCGGCGGGAGAGCAGTACTTC. This codes for CASSWVPAGEQYF.